Listed here is a single T cell receptor beta chain. This entry is derived from a study of blood T cell repertoires in COVID-19. Original data processing: Counts of nucleated cells, estimated from reference gene primer amplification, were obtained. Profiling relied on immunoSEQ multiplex PCR, and the TCRdb table lists in-frame clones only, not all of them. V and J calls and clone size are as listed in that table; D and trimming were resolved from the DNA. The sample shows approximately 100,000 clones, about 85% of them seen only once. Trimming pared 5 bases from V and 0 bases from J, leaving 14 bases between. The germline CDR1 and CDR2 sequences are SGHVS and FQNEAQ. The length of the CDR3 is 16 residues.

The genes are TRBV7-8 and TRBJ1-5; unclear D gene. The sample consisted of peripheral blood. The sequence was obtained from an elderly man with acute or convalescent COVID-19. This chain's CDR3 is CASSPSWGDSNQPQHF. Written as DNA, the CDR3 is TGTGCCAGCAGCCCGTCTTGGGGAGATAGCAATCAGCCCCAGCATTTT.